A single sample gave rise to the 7 T cell receptor beta chains below, sequenced in a study of neurological immune-mediated disorders. From the 5' RACE reads, TCRdb called clonotypes with MiXCR, one entry per CDR3 protein. The sample has about 74,000 distinct CDR3 sequences; 4% to 6% are singletons. Input material: PBMCs. These TCRs come from a man between 18 and 35 years old with multiple sclerosis.

This clonotype has ten or more counts. The V and J genes are TRBV7-2 and TRBJ2-3, with 10 bases fitting TRBD2. V shed 4 bases, J shed 5 bases, and the junction held 9 bases outside the gene matches. The CDR3 covers 16 residues. CDR1 is SGHTA and CDR2 is FQGNSA in the germline V gene. The CDR3 loop reads CASSSKAGGRGDTQYF. The CDR3, as DNA: TGTGCCAGCAGCTCAAAAGCGGGGGGGCGAGGAGATACGCAGTATTTT.

This clonotype was picked up many times. The rearrangement links TRBV5-1 to TRBJ2-1, with 9 bases lining up with TRBD2. The ends lost 4 bases at V and 6 bases at J; junction bases unmatched: 5. CDR3 length: 14 residues. CDR1 is SGHRS, CDR2 YFSETQ, per germline. The CDR3 protein is CASSVSGSPNEQFF. The CDR3 nucleotides are TGCGCCAGCAGCGTTAGCGGGAGCCCCAATGAGCAGTTCTTC.

The chain is built from TRBV5-1 and TRBJ2-7, with D perhaps matching TRBD1 or TRBD2 (6 bases each). This CDR3 spans 14 amino acids. Germline V gene sequence: CDR1 SGHRS, CDR2 YFSETQ. The V end lost 0 bases, the J end lost 3 bases, and 10 bases lay between the germline ends. The CDR3 reads CASSLGGAFYEQYF. In nucleotides, the CDR3 is TGCGCCAGCAGCTTGGGGGGGGCTTTCTACGAGCAGTACTTC.

This clonotype was counted at least ten times. This chain links TRBV7-2 with TRBJ2-1; 8 positions agree with TRBD2. This CDR3 comprises 15 residues. Germline V gene data show CDR1 as SGHTA and CDR2 as FQGNSA. V dropped 5 bases and J dropped 7; count of bases not matched to a gene: 10. The CDR3 DNA reads as TGTGCCAGCAGCCCCCAAAGCGGGGGTTTTAATGAGCAGTTCTTC. It encodes CASSPQSGGFNEQFF. Complete variable domain (other parts from reference TRBV7-2 and TRBJ2-1): GAGVSQSPSNKVTEKGKDVELRCDPISGHTALYWYRQSLGQGLEFLIYFQGNSAPDKSGLPSDRFSAERTGGSVSTLTIQRTQQEDSAVYLCASSPQSGGFNEQFFGPGTRLTVL.

This clonotype was found many times. V is TRBV30 and J is TRBJ2-1; D possibly corresponds to TRBD2 (6 bases). This CDR3 is built from 10 residues. Germline V gene sequence: CDR1 GTSNPN, CDR2 SVGIG (reference sequence). With 5 bases removed from V and 7 bases from J, the gap between germline ends came to 6 bases. The CDR3 sequence is CAWGGNEQFF. In DNA form, the CDR3 reads TGTGCCTGGGGAGGGAATGAGCAGTTCTTC.

V usage is TRBV2 and J usage is TRBJ1-3; D gene uncertain. This CDR3 comprises 14 residues. Trimming left V 6 bases short and J 0 bases short, with 9 bases between. Germline assignment: CDR1 SNHLY and CDR2 FYNNEI. Here the CDR3 DNA reads TGTGCCAGCAGAGGAGCCGCCTCTGGAAACACCATATATTTT. It specifies CASRGAASGNTIYF. The variable domain in full, completed from reference TRBV2 and TRBJ1-3, reads EPEVTQTPSHQVTQMGQEVILRCVPISNHLYFYWYRQILGQKVEFLVSFYNNEISEKSEIFDDQFSVERPDGSNFTLKIRSTKLEDSAMYFCASRGAASGNTIYFGEGSWLTVV.

In its sample, this clonotype was seen many times. This chain joins TRBV5-6 and TRBJ1-5, with TRBD1 matching 9 bases. V lost 0 bases and J lost 7; bases outside the gene matches: 2. The V gene's germline CDR1 is SGHDT and CDR2 YYEEEE. The CDR3 length is 14 residues. The CDR3 coding sequence is TGTGCCAGCAGCTTGGGACAGGGGGGGCAGCCCCAGCATTTT. Translation: CASSLGQGGQPQHF.